These 7 T cell receptor beta chains were all obtained from the same sample, sequenced in a study of OX40 agonist ivuxolimab in advanced cancers. TCRdb's table, derived via immunoSEQ multiplex PCR, lists solely in-frame clones and lacks some. The profile shows about 82,000 clones, about 90% of them singletons. Sequenced material: CD4+ or CD8+ T cells sorted from blood, taken in a trial of the OX40 agonist ivuxolimab. The receptors shown here come from an adult with an advanced solid tumor such as melanoma, head and neck, liver or kidney cancer.

In this sample, this clone turned up once. V usage is TRBV7-3 and J usage is TRBJ2-3; D gene ambiguous. CDR1 is SGHTA, CDR2 FQGTGA, per germline. The CDR3 totals 15 residues. Trimming removed 3 bases from V and 3 bases from J, with 13 bases in between. As DNA, the CDR3 is TGTGCCAGCAGCTTTTCTCAAGGGAAAACAGATACGCAGTATTTT. It specifies CASSFSQGKTDTQYF.

The chain uses TRBV5-1 and TRBJ2-1; TRBD2 matches at 9 bases. J gave up 0 bases and V 4 bases, and 8 bases lay outside the gene matches. This CDR3 region has 17 residues. Germline values: CDR1 SGHRS, CDR2 YFSETQ. The CDR3 DNA reads TGCGCCAGCAGCCCCTGGACTAGCGTAAGCTCCTACAATGAGCAGTTCTTC. Protein product: CASSPWTSVSSYNEQFF.

The chain links TRBV19 to TRBJ2-1; the D gene is possibly TRBD2 (6 bases). The CDR3 is 14 amino acids. Germline CDR1 is LNHDA and CDR2 is SQIVND (reference sequence). Deletions cut 8 bases from V and 3 bases from J, with 14 bases between. The CDR3 bases are TGTGCCAGTGGAGGGTTAATGGACTACAATGAGCAGTTCTTC. Protein product: CASGGLMDYNEQFF.

V usage is TRBV9 and J usage is TRBJ2-2; TRBD2 is a possible D gene (6 bases). The CDR3 totals 15 residues. Germline V gene sequence: CDR1 SGDLS, CDR2 YYNGEE. Trimming left V 4 bases short and J 6 bases short, with 16 bases between. CDR3 nucleotides: TGTGCCAGCAGCCTCGAAGGAGGGGTAGCCGGGGAGCTGTTTTTT. This codes for CASSLEGGVAGELFF. Complete variable domain (other parts from reference TRBV9 and TRBJ2-2): DSGVTQTPKHLITATGQRVTLRCSPRSGDLSVYWYQQSLDQGLQFLIQYYNGEERAKGNILERFSAQQFPDLHSELNLSSLELGDSALYFCASSLEGGVAGELFFGEGSRLTVL.

J is TRBJ1-1 and V is TRBV27; D gene unclear. V lost 5 bases to trimming and J lost 6 bases, with 16 bases between them. The CDR3 consists of 14 residues. CDR1 and CDR2 (germline): MNHEY, SMNVEV (reference sequence). The CDR3 DNA sequence: TGTGCCAGCAGTCAGGACTGGGGAACCCCTGAAGCTTTCTTT. Its protein product is CASSQDWGTPEAFF.

V is TRBV29-1 and J is TRBJ2-7, with D perhaps matching TRBD1 (6 bases). The CDR3 is 13 amino acids. Per the germline V gene, CDR1 is SQVTM and CDR2 is ANQGSEA. V lost 1 base to trimming and J lost 0 bases, with 7 bases between them. CDR3 nucleotide sequence: TGCAGCGTTGAAGGGACAGTCTCCTACGAGCAGTACTTC. Protein sequence: CSVEGTVSYEQYF.

The chain links TRBV10-2 to TRBJ2-7, with 10 bases that match TRBD1. V was clipped by 6 bases and J by 3 bases; unmatched bases: 17. The CDR3 contains 18 residues. Germline V CDR1 and CDR2: WSHSY, SAAADI. The CDR3 nucleotides are TGCGCCAGCAGCACCGGGACAGGGGTTCACACTATAATCTACGAGCAGTACTTC. This encodes CASSTGTGVHTIIYEQYF.